The 15 T cell receptor beta chains presented below share a single source sample, sequenced in a study of metastatic and nonmetastatic thyroid tumors. MiXCR was used by TCRdb to re-call the PCR reads. The data contain roughly 90,000 clones, about 15% of them singletons. Every patient underwent thyroid surgery untreated. Sequencing was performed on blood. These receptors originate from a female donor with papillary thyroid cancer or a benign thyroid nodule (not recorded which). Some clones in this sample may be carry-over from other donors' samples.

This clone was seen many times. Being one base from a much bigger clone, this may be a read error. The chain carries TRBV6-1 and TRBJ1-1; no reliable D call. V was pared by 6 bases and J by 6 bases, with 8 bases between. CDR1 is MNHNS, CDR2 SASEGT, per germline. This CDR3 region has 11 residues. This CDR3 is CASSRSAEAFF. CDR3 coding DNA: TGTGCCAGCAGCCGTTCGGCTGAAGCTTTCTTT.

This clone was recorded at least ten times. The V gene is TRBV9, the J gene TRBJ2-3; 7 bases align to TRBD2. Germline V lookup: CDR1 SGDLS, CDR2 YYNGEE. V lost 3 bases and J lost 6; bases outside the gene matches: 10. This CDR3 is 15 amino acids long. In DNA form, the CDR3 reads TGTGCCAGCAGCGCGCTAGCGGTTCCTGGGGATACGCAGTATTTT. Residues: CASSALAVPGDTQYF.

At least ten counts were recorded for this clone. This rearrangement joins TRBV7-2 to TRBJ2-2; D ambiguous. CDR3 length: 14 residues. Germline V gene data show CDR1 as SGHTA and CDR2 as FQGNSA. The V and J ends lost 5 bases and 3 bases respectively, with 10 bases between them. CDR3 in amino acids: CASSDLDYTGELFF. The CDR3 DNA reads TGTGCCAGCAGCGACCTCGATTACACCGGGGAGCTGTTTTTT.

J is TRBJ1-3 and V is TRBV30; TRBD1 is a possible D gene (6 bases). The length of the CDR3 is 12 residues. The germline V gene has CDR1 GTSNPN and CDR2 SVGIG (reference sequence). V gave up 8 bases and J gave up 5 bases, with 13 bases separating them. CDR3 residues: CAAQGSRNTIYF. CDR3 nucleotide sequence: TGTGCCGCACAGGGATCTAGAAACACCATATATTTT.

This clone has at least ten counts. The V call is TRBV20-1, the J call TRBJ1-2; TRBD1 might be the D (5 bases). V was cut by 6 bases and J by 4 bases, with 15 bases left in between. There are 13 residues in the CDR3. Germline loops: CDR1 DFQATT, CDR2 SNEGSKA (reference sequence). CDR3 amino acids: CSAHPGAVYGYTF. CDR3 bases: TGCAGTGCCCACCCTGGGGCAGTCTATGGCTACACCTTC.

This clone was observed many times. The CDR3 sequence is CASKSGTTGELFF. CDR3 DNA sequence: TGTGCCAGCAAAAGCGGTACCACCGGGGAGCTGTTTTTT. The genes are TRBV30 and TRBJ2-2, with a possible D match to TRBD2 (5 bases). Deletions cut 8 bases from V and 4 bases from J, with 14 bases between. The CDR3 sequence is 13 residues long. The V gene's germline CDR1 is GTSNPN and CDR2 SVGIG (reference sequence).

This clone was seen a handful of times. A read error is possible here, since a much larger clone lies one base away. This sequence joins TRBV11-2 and TRBJ2-2, with D perhaps matching TRBD1 or TRBD2 (6 bases each). Germline V gene lookup returns CDR1 SGHAT and CDR2 FQNNGV. This CDR3 spans 17 amino acids. The ends were cut back, 5 bases at V and 5 bases at J, with 21 bases in the middle. CDR3 region: CASSPFRGRRNTGELFF. In nucleotides, the CDR3 is TGTGCCAGCAGCCCCTTTCGGGGGCGCAGGAATACCGGGGAGCTGTTTTTT.

Ten or more counts support this clone. The CDR3 DNA reads as TGTGCCAGCAGCCGCGCCCCCTACAGGGACCCAAATGAAAAACTGTTTTTT. Its translation is CASSRAPYRDPNEKLFF. V is TRBV3-1 and J is TRBJ1-4, with D possibly being TRBD1 (6 bases). Trimming removed 4 bases from V and 5 bases from J, with 20 bases in between. This CDR3 region has 17 residues. Germline lookup yields CDR1 LGHDT and CDR2 YNNKEL (reference sequence).

This clone was seen only a few times. V is TRBV4-2 and J is TRBJ2-1; 9 positions match TRBD1. Germline V gene sequence: CDR1 LGHNA, CDR2 YNFKEQ. CDR3 length: 15 residues. V was pared by 2 bases and J by 9 bases, with 8 bases of the junction left unmatched. CDR3 nucleotide sequence: TGTGCCAGCAGCCAATGGACAGGGGTGGAGAGTGAGCAGTTCTTC. This sequence encodes CASSQWTGVESEQFF.

In this sample, this clone turned up a few times. V is TRBV6-2 or TRBV6-3 and J is TRBJ2-1; 8 bases match TRBD2. The germline V gene has CDR1 MNHEY and CDR2 SVGEGT. CDR3 length: 18 residues. With V trimmed by 5 bases and J by 8 bases, 20 bases remained unmatched. This CDR3 is CASSQGAGVPRSLHEQFF. The CDR3 DNA is TGTGCCAGCAGTCAGGGAGCGGGAGTGCCAAGGTCACTCCATGAGCAGTTCTTC.

Many counts were recorded for this clone. This sample includes further DNA sequences coding for the same CDR3. The chain employs TRBV7-3 and TRBJ2-3; TRBD2 agrees at 7 bases. V shed 5 bases, J shed 7 bases, and the junction held 6 bases outside the gene matches. Per germline, CDR1 SGHTA and CDR2 FQGTGA. The CDR3 covers 13 residues. CDR3 sequence reads: CASSARLAHTQYF. CDR3 in DNA: TGTGCCAGCAGCGCTAGACTAGCCCATACGCAGTATTTT.

For this clone: Mismatch with germline at one junction end may stem from a read error. The J gene is TRBJ1-5, the V gene TRBV10-2; D uncertain. The CDR3 totals 12 residues. The germline CDR1 and CDR2 sequences are WSHSY and SAAADI. The CDR3: CASSPTNQHQHF. DNA for the CDR3: TGCGCCAGCAGCCCTACAAATCAGCACCAGCATTTT.

This clone was seen a handful of times. One junction end does not reproduce the germline sequence, and a read error may be involved. V and J are TRBV12-3 or TRBV12-4 and TRBJ2-1; TRBD2 might be the D (5 bases). The CDR3 totals 15 residues. The CDR3 nucleotides are TGTGCCAGCACCCAAGCGGTCCTCTCCTACAATGAGCAGTCCTTC. Protein product: CASTQAVLSYNEQSF.

Ten or more counts support this clone. The V call is TRBV5-1, the J call TRBJ2-2; D is ambiguous. Germline V lookup: CDR1 SGHRS, CDR2 YFSETQ. Deletions cut 0 bases from V and 4 bases from J, with 13 bases between. The length of the CDR3 is 16 residues. The CDR3 sequence: CASSLELAAPTGELFF. CDR3 nucleotide sequence: TGCGCCAGCAGCTTGGAGTTGGCAGCTCCCACCGGGGAGCTGTTTTTT.

This clone was seen many times. V usage is TRBV6-6 and J usage is TRBJ1-1; D remains ambiguous. The CDR3 has 13 amino acids. The germline V and J ends were trimmed by 0 bases and 4 bases, with 6 bases remaining between them. Germline CDR1 MNHNY, CDR2 SVGAGI (reference sequence). For the CDR3, the DNA is TGTGCCAGCAGTTACTCCAGAAGCACTGAAGCTTTCTTT. Translation: CASSYSRSTEAFF.